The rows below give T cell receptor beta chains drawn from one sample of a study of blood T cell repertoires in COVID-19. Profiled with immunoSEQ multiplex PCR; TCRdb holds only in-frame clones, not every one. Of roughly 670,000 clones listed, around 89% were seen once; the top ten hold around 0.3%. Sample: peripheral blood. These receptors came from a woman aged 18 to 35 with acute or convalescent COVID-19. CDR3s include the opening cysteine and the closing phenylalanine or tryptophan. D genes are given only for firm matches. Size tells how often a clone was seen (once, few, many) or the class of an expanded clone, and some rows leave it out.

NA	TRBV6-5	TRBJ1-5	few	TGTGCCAGCAGTTTCGGGGGCAATCAGCCCCAGCATTTT	CASSFGGNQPQHF
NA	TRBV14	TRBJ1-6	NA	TGTGCCAGCAGCTCTGGACAGTCGACCTCTCGGTCACCCCTCCACTTT	CASSSGQSTSRSPLHF
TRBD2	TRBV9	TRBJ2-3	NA	TGTGCCAGCAGCGTCGTACTAGCGGGGGATACAGATACGCAGTATTTT	CASSVVLAGDTDTQYF
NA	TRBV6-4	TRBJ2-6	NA	TGTGCCAGCAGTGACACAACCTCTGGGGCCAACGTCCTGACTTTC	CASSDTTSGANVLTF
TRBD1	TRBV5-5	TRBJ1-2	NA	TGTGCCAGCAGTTTAAATGCGCCGGGACAGAATTACCTTTATGGCTACACCTTC	CASSLNAPGQNYLYGYTF
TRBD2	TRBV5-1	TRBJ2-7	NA	TGCGCCAGCAGCTTGATCGGACTAGCGGTCCAGGGGGAGCAGTACTTC	CASSLIGLAVQGEQYF
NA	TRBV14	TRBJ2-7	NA	TGTGCCAGCAGCCGCTACCATAACCAGGGCTACGAGCAGTACTTC	CASSRYHNQGYEQYF
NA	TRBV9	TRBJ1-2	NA	TGTGCCAGCAGCGTAGGCCCCTACGGGGAGGACGTGTACTATGGCTACACCTTC	CASSVGPYGEDVYYGYTF
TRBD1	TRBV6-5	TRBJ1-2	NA	TGTGCCACCGTAGACAGGGGGCGCGGATATGGCTACACCTTC	CATVDRGRGYGYTF
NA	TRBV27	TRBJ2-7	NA	TGTGCCAGCAGTTTCGATTCCGGGGGCTACGAGCAGTACTTC	CASSFDSGGYEQYF
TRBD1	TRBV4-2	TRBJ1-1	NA	TGTGCCAGCAGCCGGCTAGGACAGGGGAGGGCCACTGAAGCTTTCTTT	CASSRLGQGRATEAFF
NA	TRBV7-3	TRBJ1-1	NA	TGTGCCAGCAGCTTAGGGGCGGGGGCAAACACTGAAGCTTTCTTT	CASSLGAGANTEAFF
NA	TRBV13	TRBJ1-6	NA	TGTGCCAGCAGCGCGTCCAGGGGAAGGAGTTCACCCCTCCACTTT	CASSASRGRSSPLHF
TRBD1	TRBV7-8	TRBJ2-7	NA	TGTGCCAGCAGCCCACCATTGGACAGGGTTCCCTCCTACGAGCAGTACTTC	CASSPPLDRVPSYEQYF
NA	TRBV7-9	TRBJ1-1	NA	TGTGCCAGCAGCCGGCAGGGCGGGATCACTGAAGCTTTCTTT	CASSRQGGITEAFF
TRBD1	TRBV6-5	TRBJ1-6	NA	TGTGCCAGCAGTCGTACAGGGGGCAGTAATTCACCCCTCCACTTT	CASSRTGGSNSPLHF
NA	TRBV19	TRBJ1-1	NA	TGTGCCAGTAGTTTTGACAAGTACACTGAAGCTTTCTTT	CASSFDKYTEAFF
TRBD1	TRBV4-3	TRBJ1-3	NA	TGCGCCAGCAGCCAGCAGACAGGGTTAGCGGACACCATATATTTT	CASSQQTGLADTIYF
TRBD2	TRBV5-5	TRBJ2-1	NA	TGTGCCAGCACCCCCCTCGGGGGGGGGTGGGATGAGCAGTTCTTC	CASTPLGGGWDEQFF
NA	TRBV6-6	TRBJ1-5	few	TGTGCCAGCAGTTACGCGGCAGCATATAGCAATCAGCCCCAGCATTTT	CASSYAAAYSNQPQHF
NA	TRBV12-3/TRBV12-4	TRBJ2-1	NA	TGTGCCAGCAGCTTCGGAGGGGAGCAGTTCTTC	CASSFGGEQFF
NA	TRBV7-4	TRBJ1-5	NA	TGTGCCAGCAGCTTAGGTTGCAGCGGCGCCAATCAGCCCCAGCATTTT	CASSLGCSGANQPQHF
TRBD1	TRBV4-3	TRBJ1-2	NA	TGCGCCAGCAGCCAGACAGGGGGCGCCTATGGCTACACCTTC	CASSQTGGAYGYTF
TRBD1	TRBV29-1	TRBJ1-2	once	TGCAGCGTCGGACAGGGGCGCGGCTACACCTTC	CSVGQGRGYTF
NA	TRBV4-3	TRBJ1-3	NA	TGCGCCAGCAGCCAAGATGTAGGGGATTCTGGAAACACCATATATTTT	CASSQDVGDSGNTIYF
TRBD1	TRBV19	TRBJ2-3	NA	TGTGCCAGTAGTAGGCCGGGACAGGGGTTTGGCACAGATACGCAGTATTTT	CASSRPGQGFGTDTQYF
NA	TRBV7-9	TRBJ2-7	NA	TGTGCCAGCAGCTCCCTCGGTGTACGCGAGCAGTACTTC	CASSSLGVREQYF
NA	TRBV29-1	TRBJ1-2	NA	TGCAGCGTTGTTAGGGGAAATGGCTACACCTTC	CSVVRGNGYTF
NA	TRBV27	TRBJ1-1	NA	TGTGCCAGCAGCGGGGGGGTGCCAGCTAGCACTGAAGCTTTCTTT	CASSGGVPASTEAFF
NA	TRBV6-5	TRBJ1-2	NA	TGTGCCAGCAGTTACTCGAGCGGCCGGGAGTATGGCTACACCTTC	CASSYSSGREYGYTF
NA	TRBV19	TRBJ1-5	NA	TGTGCCAGTAGTACCTCTCGGGGGGCGAGCAATCAGCCCCAGCATTTT	CASSTSRGASNQPQHF
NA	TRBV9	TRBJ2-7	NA	TGTGCCAGCAGCGTTCTAAGTTCGAGCGAGCAGTACTTC	CASSVLSSSEQYF
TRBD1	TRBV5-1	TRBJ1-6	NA	TGCGCCAGCAGCTTGGAGGGGGCTCATAATTCACCCCTCCACTTT	CASSLEGAHNSPLHF
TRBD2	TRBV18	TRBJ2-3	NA	TGTGCCAGCTCCCCGGGACTAGTTATTTTAGCAGATACGCAGTATTTT	CASSPGLVILADTQYF
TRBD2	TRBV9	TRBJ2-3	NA	TGTGCCAGCAGCGTATTCGGACTAGCGGGGTTGAATACGCAGTATTTT	CASSVFGLAGLNTQYF
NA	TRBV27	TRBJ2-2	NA	TGTGCCAGCAGTTTGGTGGGTCGAGGCACCGGGGAGCTGTTTTTT	CASSLVGRGTGELFF
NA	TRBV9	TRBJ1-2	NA	TGTGCCAACAGTAGTTTTGGCTACACCTTC	CANSSFGYTF
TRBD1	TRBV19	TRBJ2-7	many	TGTGCCAGTAGTATCTCGGACAGGGAATCCTACGAGCAGTACTTC	CASSISDRESYEQYF
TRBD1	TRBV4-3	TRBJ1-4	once	TGCGCCAGCCGCTCGACAGGGGGTCCCAATGAAAAACTGTTTTTT	CASRSTGGPNEKLFF
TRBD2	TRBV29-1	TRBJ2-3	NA	TGCAAGGTCGGGGGGGATGCAGATACGCAGTATTTT	CKVGGDADTQYF
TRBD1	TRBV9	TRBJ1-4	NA	TGTGCCAGCAGCGTAGGGGACAGGGCAGCTAGCAATGAAAAACTGTTTTTT	CASSVGDRAASNEKLFF
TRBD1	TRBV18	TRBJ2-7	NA	TGTGCCAGCTCCTCGGGACAGCCCTACGAGCAGTACTTC	CASSSGQPYEQYF
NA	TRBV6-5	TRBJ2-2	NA	TGTGCCAGCAGTTACCGGACCGGGGAGCTGTTTTTT	CASSYRTGELFF
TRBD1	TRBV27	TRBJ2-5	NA	TGTGCCAGCAGCTCGACGGACAGGGAATCCCAAGAGACCCAGTACTTC	CASSSTDRESQETQYF
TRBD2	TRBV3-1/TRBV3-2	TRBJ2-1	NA	TGTGCCAGCAGCCCCCCCGGGGAGAGCGGGGGATACAATGAGCAGTTCTTC	CASSPPGESGGYNEQFF
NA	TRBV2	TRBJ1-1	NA	TGTGCCAGCAAGCCCGGGTCGAACACTGAAGCTTTCTTT	CASKPGSNTEAFF
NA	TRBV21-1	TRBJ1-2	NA	TGTGCCAGCCACGGGGGACAGCGCTATGGCTACACCTTC	CASHGGQRYGYTF
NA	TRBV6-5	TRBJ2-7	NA	TGTGCCAGCAGTTACAGGGGTTACGAGCAGTACTTC	CASSYRGYEQYF
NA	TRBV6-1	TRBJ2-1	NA	TGTGCCAGCAGTGAAGGAGGTGAGCAGTTCTTC	CASSEGGEQFF
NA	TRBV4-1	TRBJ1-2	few	TGCGCCAGCAGCCAAAGCGCCCCCCTTCGGGACTATGGCTACACCTTC	CASSQSAPLRDYGYTF
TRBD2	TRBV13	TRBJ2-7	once	TGTGCCAGCAGCCGCAAGGGAGGGACTCATTACGAGCAGTACTTC	CASSRKGGTHYEQYF
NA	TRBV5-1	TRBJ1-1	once	TGCGCCAGCAGCCTTTTCAGGGGAATACCTATGGACACTGAAGCTTTCTTT	CASSLFRGIPMDTEAFF
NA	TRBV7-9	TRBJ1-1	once	TGTGCCAGCAGCCTACAGGGAGGGGAAGCTTTCTTT	CASSLQGGEAFF
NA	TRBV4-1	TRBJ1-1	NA	TGCGCCAGCAGCCAAGAACAGGGTTACACTGAAGCTTTCTTT	CASSQEQGYTEAFF
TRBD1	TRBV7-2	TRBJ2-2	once	TGTGCCAGCAGCTTAGTTGCAGGACAGGGGCCCGGGGAGCTGTTTTTT	CASSLVAGQGPGELFF
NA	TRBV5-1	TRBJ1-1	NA	TGCGCCAGCAGCTTGATGGGGGCAGGCATGAACACTGAAGCTTTCTTT	CASSLMGAGMNTEAFF
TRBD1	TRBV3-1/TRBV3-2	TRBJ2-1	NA	TGTGCCAGCAGCCATGTACGGGACAGATACAATGAGCAGTTCTTC	CASSHVRDRYNEQFF
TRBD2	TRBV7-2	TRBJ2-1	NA	TGTGCCAGCAGCTCTAGCGGGGGGAATGAGCAGTTCTTC	CASSSSGGNEQFF
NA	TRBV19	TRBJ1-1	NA	TGTGCCAGTAGTATTGTTAGGGGGGGCCGGGCTGAAGCTTTCTTT	CASSIVRGGRAEAFF